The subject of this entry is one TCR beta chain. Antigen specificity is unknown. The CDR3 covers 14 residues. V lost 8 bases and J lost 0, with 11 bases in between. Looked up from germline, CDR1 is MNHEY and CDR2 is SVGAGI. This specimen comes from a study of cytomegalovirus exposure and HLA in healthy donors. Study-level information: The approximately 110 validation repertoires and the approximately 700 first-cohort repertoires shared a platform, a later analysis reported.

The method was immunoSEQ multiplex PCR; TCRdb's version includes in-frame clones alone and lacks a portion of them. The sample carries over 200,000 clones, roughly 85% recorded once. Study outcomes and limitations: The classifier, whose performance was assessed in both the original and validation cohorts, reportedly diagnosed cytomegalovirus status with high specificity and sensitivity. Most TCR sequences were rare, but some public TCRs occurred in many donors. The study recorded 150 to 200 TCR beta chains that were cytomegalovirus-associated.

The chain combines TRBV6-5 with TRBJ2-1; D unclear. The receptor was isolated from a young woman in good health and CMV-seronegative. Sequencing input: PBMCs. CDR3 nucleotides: TGTGCCAGCTCATATTCGAGCTCCTACAATGAGCAGTTCTTC. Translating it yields CASSYSSSYNEQFF.